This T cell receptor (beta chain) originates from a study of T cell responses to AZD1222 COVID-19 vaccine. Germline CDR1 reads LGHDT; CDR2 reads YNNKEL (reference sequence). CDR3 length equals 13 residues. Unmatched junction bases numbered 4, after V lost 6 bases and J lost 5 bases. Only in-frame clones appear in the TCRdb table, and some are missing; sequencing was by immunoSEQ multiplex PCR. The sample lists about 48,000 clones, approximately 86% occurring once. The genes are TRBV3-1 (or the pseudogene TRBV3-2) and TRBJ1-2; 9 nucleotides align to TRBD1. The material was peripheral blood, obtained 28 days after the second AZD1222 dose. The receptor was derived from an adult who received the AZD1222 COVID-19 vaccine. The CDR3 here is CASRGQGPYGYTF. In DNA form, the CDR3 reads TGTGCCAGCAGAGGACAGGGGCCTTATGGCTACACCTTC.